This is a list of T cell receptor gamma chains from one sample in a study of γδ T cells in repeated Plasmodium falciparum infection. With CATT, TCRdb re-called clones from the multiplex PCR reads. The table lists roughly 5,000 gamma-chain clones, 3% to 3.5% of them singletons, with 25% to 35% in the top ten. Sequencing input: gamma-delta T cells from blood. Source of these receptors: a pool of human donors (malaria-infected and uninfected, not separated). CDR3s include the opening cysteine and the closing phenylalanine or tryptophan. The order of the fields is V gene, clone size, J gene, CDR3 length, CDR3 protein, CDR3 DNA. Expanded clones are given a class, and other clones once, few, many or no size at all.

TRGV9,many,TRGJP,19,CALWEVHGSQELGKKIKVF,TGTGCCTTGTGGGAGGTGCATGGATCACAAGAGTTGGGCAAAAAAATCAAGGTATTT
TRGV9,many,TRGJP,17,CALWEVGKELGKKIKVF,TGTGCCTTGTGGGAGGTGGGAAAAGAGTTGGGCAAAAAAATCAAGGTATTT
TRGV9,many,TRGJ1/TRGJ2,16,CALWEVHPPNYYKKLF,TGTGCCTTGTGGGAGGTGCACCCTCCGAATTATTATAAGAAACTCTTT
TRGV9,-,TRGJP,17,CALWDAPQELGKKIKVF,TGTGCCTTGTGGGACGCTCCCCAAGAGTTGGGCAAAAAAATCAAGGTATTT
TRGV5P,many,TRGJ1/TRGJ2,14,CATWGQGNYYKKLF,-
TRGV4,medium-sized,TRGJ1/TRGJ2,12,CATWDGNFKKLF,TGTGCCACCTGGGATGGGAATTTTAAGAAACTCTTT
TRGV4,medium-sized,TRGJ1/TRGJ2,10,CATNYYKKLF,TGTGCCACGAATTATTATAAGAAACTCTTT
TRGV3,medium-sized,TRGJP2,16,CATWDREPRRDWIKTF,TGTGCCACCTGGGACAGAGAGCCCCGGCGTGATTGGATCAAGACGTTT
TRGV9,many,TRGJP,17,CALWEENQELGKKIKVF,TGTGCCTTGTGGGAGGAGAACCAAGAGTTGGGCAAAAAAATCAAGGTATTT
TRGV9,many,TRGJP,17,CALWEVIDELGKKIKVF,TGTGCCTTGTGGGAGGTGATCGATGAGTTGGGCAAAAAAATCAAGGTATTT
TRGV5,medium-sized,TRGJ1/TRGJ2,13,CATWDRMRYKKLF,TGTGCCACCTGGGACAGGATGCGTTATAAGAAACTCTTT
TRGV2,large,TRGJ1/TRGJ2,14,CATWDGRSRTKKLF,TGTGCCACCTGGGACGGGCGATCGAGGACTAAGAAACTCTTT
TRGV9,large,TRGJP,16,CALWEVPELGKKIKVF,TGTGCCTTGTGGGAGGTGCCCGAGTTGGGCAAAAAAATCAAGGTATTT
TRGV9,medium-sized,TRGJ1/TRGJ2,16,CALWEVLPSDYYKKLF,TGTGCCTTGTGGGAGGTCCTCCCCTCGGATTATTATAAGAAACTCTTT
TRGV4,medium-sized,TRGJ1/TRGJ2,16,CATWDGYTSNYYKKLF,TGTGCCACCTGGGATGGATATACTTCGAATTATTATAAGAAACTCTTT
TRGV9,many,TRGJP,17,CALWEVHSGLGKKIKVF,TGTGCCTTGTGGGAGGTGCATAGCGGGTTGGGCAAAAAAATCAAGGTATTT
TRGV4,medium-sized,TRGJ1/TRGJ2,14,CATWDGPRAEKKLF,TGTGCCACCTGGGATGGGCCTAGGGCGGAAAAGAAACTCTTT
TRGV4,medium-sized,TRGJ1/TRGJ2,11,CATWDGPKKLF,TGTGCCACCTGGGACGGGCCTAAGAAACTCTTT
TRGV9,large,TRGJ1/TRGJ2,14,CALWEVENYYKKLF,TGTGCCTTGTGGGAGGTTGAGAATTATTATAAGAAACTCTTT
TRGV9,many,TRGJP,17,CALWEPTGRLGKKIKVF,TGTGCCTTGTGGGAGCCTACCGGCCGGTTGGGCAAAAAAATCAAGGTATTT
TRGV9,medium-sized,TRGJP,16,CALWGSMELGKKIKVF,TGTGCCTTGTGGGGTTCGATGGAGTTGGGCAAAAAAATCAAGGTATTT
TRGV2,medium-sized,TRGJ1/TRGJ2,13,CATWSYNYYKKLF,TGTGCCACCTGGAGTTATAATTATTATAAGAAACTCTTT
TRGV4,large,TRGJ1/TRGJ2,14,CATWDGFYYYKKLF,TGTGCCACCTGGGATGGGTTTTATTATTATAAGAAACTCTTT
TRGV3,medium-sized,TRGJP1,15,CATWDRPTGGWFKIF,TGTGCCACCTGGGACAGGCCCACCGGTGGTTGGTTCAAGATATTT
TRGV5,medium-sized,TRGJ1/TRGJ2,15,CATWDRLLNYYKKLF,TGTGCCACCTGGGACAGGCTCCTTAATTATTATAAGAAACTCTTT
TRGV9,large,TRGJ1/TRGJ2,15,CALWGPPLNYYKKLF,TGTGCCTTGTGGGGTCCGCCCCTCAATTATTATAAGAAACTCTTT
TRGV9,medium-sized,TRGJP,15,CALWEVELGKKIKVF,TGTGCCTTGTGGGAGGTGGAGTTGGGCAAAAAAATCAAGGTATTT
TRGV5,many,TRGJ1/TRGJ2,15,CATWDGTSHYYKKLF,TGTGCCACCTGGGACGGAACCTCCCATTATTATAAGAAACTCTTT
TRGV9,large,TRGJP,18,CALWEVRSGELGKKIKVF,TGTGCCTTGTGGGAGGTGCGATCGGGGGAGTTGGGCAAAAAAATCAAGGTATTT
TRGV4,medium-sized,TRGJ1/TRGJ2,15,CATWDGPPQGFLKLF,TGTGCCACCTGGGATGGGCCCCCTCAAGGTTTTTTGAAACTCTTT
TRGV4,hyperexpanded,TRGJ1/TRGJ2,15,CATWDGSLSYYKKLF,TGTGCCACCTGGGATGGAAGCTTAAGTTATTATAAGAAACTCTTT
TRGV9,many,TRGJP,18,CALWEVRTSNLGKKIKVF,TGTGCCTTGTGGGAGGTGCGGACAAGTAATTTGGGCAAAAAAATCAAGGTATTT
TRGV9,large,TRGJP,16,CALWESGELGKKIKVF,TGTGCCTTGTGGGAAAGCGGTGAGTTGGGCAAAAAAATCAAGGTATTT
TRGV4,hyperexpanded,TRGJ1/TRGJ2,13,CATWDYGEDKKLF,TGTGCCACCTGGGATTACGGCGAAGATAAGAAACTCTTT
TRGV9,many,TRGJP,17,CALWEVREELGKKIKVF,TGTGCCTTGTGGGAGGTGCGAGAAGAGTTGGGCAAAAAAATCAAGGTATTT
TRGV4,large,TRGJ1/TRGJ2,13,CATWDGLDYKKLF,TGTGCCACCTGGGATGGGCTTGATTATAAGAAACTCTTT
TRGV9,large,TRGJP,17,CALWEVRDELGKKIKVF,TGTGCCTTGTGGGAGGTGCGGGATGAGTTGGGCAAAAAAATCAAGGTATTT
TRGV5,large,TRGJ1/TRGJ2,11,CATWDKYKKLF,TGTGCCACCTGGGACAAGTATAAGAAACTCTTT
TRGV5,medium-sized,TRGJ1/TRGJ2,14,CATWDSSNYYKKLF,TGTGCCACCTGGGACAGCTCGAATTATTATAAGAAACTCTTT
TRGV4,many,TRGJ1/TRGJ2,16,CATWSQGYGNYYKKLF,TGTGCCACCTGGTCCCAGGGGTACGGGAATTATTATAAGAAACTCTTT
TRGV4,many,TRGJ1/TRGJ2,14,CATWDGRNYYKKLF,TGTGCCACCTGGGATGGGAGAAATTATTATAAGAAACTCTTT
TRGV9,many,TRGJ1/TRGJ2,10,CALWEVHLLF,TGTGCCTTGTGGGAGGTGCACTTACTCTTT
TRGV4,medium-sized,TRGJ1/TRGJ2,15,CTTWDGPLNYYKKLF,TGTACCACCTGGGATGGGCCTTTGAATTATTATAAGAAACTCTTT
TRGV9,large,TRGJP,16,CALWEPLVVGKKIKVF,TGTGCCTTGTGGGAGCCCTTGGTGGTGGGCAAAAAAATCAAGGTATTT
TRGV3,hyperexpanded,TRGJ1/TRGJ2,22,CATWDRRLVRTPTISNYYKKLF,TGTGCCACCTGGGACAGGCGTTTAGTAAGGACGCCCACCATATCGAATTATTATAAGAAACTCTTT
TRGV4,large,TRGJ1/TRGJ2,15,CATWDGPLNYYKKLF,TGTGCCACCTGGGATGGGCCTTTGAATTATTATAAGAAACTCTTT
TRGV5,medium-sized,TRGJP2,13,CATWDVSDWIKTF,TGTGCCACCTGGGACGTCAGTGATTGGATCAAGACGTTT